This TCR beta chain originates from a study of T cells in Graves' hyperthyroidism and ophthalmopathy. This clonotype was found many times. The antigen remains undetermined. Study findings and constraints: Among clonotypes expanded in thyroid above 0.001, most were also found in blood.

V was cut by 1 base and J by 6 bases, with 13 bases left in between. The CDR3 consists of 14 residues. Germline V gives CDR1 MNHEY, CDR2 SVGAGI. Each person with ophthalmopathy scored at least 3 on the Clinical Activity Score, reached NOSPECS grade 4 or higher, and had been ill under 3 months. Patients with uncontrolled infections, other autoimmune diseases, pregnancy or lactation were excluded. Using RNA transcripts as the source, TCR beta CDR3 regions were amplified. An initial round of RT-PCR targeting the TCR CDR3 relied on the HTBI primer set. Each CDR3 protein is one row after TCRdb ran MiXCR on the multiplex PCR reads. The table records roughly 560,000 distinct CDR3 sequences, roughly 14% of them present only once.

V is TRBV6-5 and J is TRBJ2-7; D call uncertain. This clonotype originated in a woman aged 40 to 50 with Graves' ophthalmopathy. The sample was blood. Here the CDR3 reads CASSYLGSGLEQYF. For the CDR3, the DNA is TGTGCCAGCAGTTACTTGGGATCCGGGCTCGAGCAGTACTTC.